Listed here is a single T cell receptor (beta chain). The sample belongs to a study of TIL therapy for anti-PD-1-resistant metastatic lung cancer. Sequencing used immunoSEQ v3. The method was immunoSEQ multiplex PCR; TCRdb's version includes in-frame clones alone and lacks a portion of them. The sample has 55,000 to 60,000 clones; more than 60% are singletons. Described time point: pre-treatment sample, taken before nivolumab and TIL therapy. Adults with stage 4 NSCLC were enrolled in a phase I trial. The CDR3 is 12 amino acids. Deletions cut 3 bases from V and 3 bases from J, with 6 bases between. The V gene's germline CDR1 is LNHDA and CDR2 SQIVND (reference sequence).

This sequence was found in a person aged 25-85 years with non-small cell lung cancer. The V and J genes are TRBV19 and TRBJ2-7; no reliable D call. The sample in question was blood, obtained at baseline. The CDR3 region is CASSIDNYEQYF. DNA for the CDR3: TGTGCCAGTAGTATCGACAACTACGAGCAGTACTTC.